The 16 T cell receptor beta chains in this list originate from one sample, sequenced in a study of T cell responses to AZD1222 COVID-19 vaccine. Using immunoSEQ multiplex PCR, the repertoire was profiled, and TCRdb retains in-frame clones only, with some absent. The sample contains 60,000 or so clones, 70% to 85% of which appear only once. The sample was peripheral blood, taken on day 0 of AZD1222 vaccination. All receptors come from an adult in good health.

The chain recombines TRBV12-3 or TRBV12-4 with TRBJ1-2, with D perhaps matching TRBD1 (5 bases). This CDR3 comprises 13 residues. Trimming shortened V by 3 bases and J by 5 bases, and 10 bases separated the two germline ends. The CDR3 bases are TGTGCCAGCAGTTTGGGACCGCGTTATGGCTACACCTTC. It codes for CASSLGPRYGYTF.

This chain connects TRBV7-9 to TRBJ2-5; D could derive from TRBD1 or TRBD2 (5 bases each). Germline V gene sequence: CDR1 SEHNR, CDR2 FQNEAQ (reference sequence). V lost 5 bases and J lost 5, with 24 bases in between. This CDR3 region has 17 residues. CDR3 region: CASSPLWGPRSGETQYF. The CDR3 DNA follows: TGTGCCAGCAGCCCGCTTTGGGGCCCCAGGAGCGGCGAGACCCAGTACTTC.

V usage is TRBV6-6 and J usage is TRBJ2-7, with 8 nucleotides matching TRBD1. J lost 4 bases, V lost 5 bases, and 4 bases had no gene match. Germline CDR1 and CDR2: MNHNY and SVGAGI (reference sequence). The CDR3 runs to 13 residues. CDR3 nucleotides: TGTGCCAGCAGTCCGGGACAGGTGTACGAGCAGTACTTC. Translated: CASSPGQVYEQYF.

The CDR3 here is CASKGGNQPQHF. Written as DNA, the CDR3 is TGTGCCAGCAAGGGGGGCAATCAGCCCCAGCATTTT. The rearrangement joins TRBV28 to TRBJ1-5, with a tentative D call TRBD1 (6 bases). Germline V lookup: CDR1 MDHEN, CDR2 SYDVKM. This CDR3 is 12 amino acids long. Trimming cost V 7 bases and J 2 bases, with 6 bases left between them. Variable domain in full (rest from reference TRBV28 and TRBJ1-5): DVKVTQSSRYLVKRTGEKVFLECVQDMDHENMFWYRQDPGLGLRLIYFSYDVKMKEKGDIPEGYSVSREKKERFSLILESASTNQTSMYLCASKGGNQPQHFGDGTRLSIL.

Regarding this clone: One end of the junction varies from germline; a read error may be responsible. Additional DNA sequences in this sample encode the identical CDR3. V usage is TRBV5-5 and J usage is TRBJ2-7; the D is unclear. Looked up from germline, CDR1 is SGHKS and CDR2 is YYEKEE (reference sequence). The CDR3 extends over 17 amino acids. CDR3 bases: TGTGCCAGCAGCCCGGTCGTTGGAAGGGCTCAAATCCGCGAGCAATACTTC. This sequence encodes CASSPVVGRAQIREQYF.

The rearrangement uses TRBV18 and TRBJ2-5; 10 bases align to TRBD1. The CDR3 length is 14 residues. Germline loops: CDR1 KGHSH, CDR2 LQKENI. V dropped 3 bases and J dropped 5; count of bases not matched to a gene: 3. The CDR3 region has the DNA TGTGCCAGCTCACCCGGGACAGGGGTTGAGACCCAGTACTTC. This sequence encodes CASSPGTGVETQYF.

In this sample, this clone turned up once. The chain recombines TRBV11-2 with TRBJ1-2; D is possibly TRBD1 (5 bases). The CDR3 is 14 amino acids. From germline, CDR1 is SGHAT and CDR2 FQNNGV. Deletions cut 5 bases from V and 8 bases from J, with 18 bases between. Here the CDR3 DNA reads TGTGCCAGCAGCAACAATTACAGGCGGGGAGGCTACACCTTC. It translates to CASSNNYRRGGYTF.

The chain combines TRBV6-6 with TRBJ2-5; D gene uncertain. CDR1 and CDR2 (germline): MNHNY, SVGAGI (reference sequence). The V end lost 4 bases, the J end lost 2 bases, and 14 bases lay between the germline ends. The CDR3 sequence is 15 residues long. CDR3 protein: CASSFLLLPQETQYF. CDR3 bases: TGTGCCAGCAGTTTTCTTTTGCTTCCTCAAGAGACCCAGTACTTC.

CDR3 sequence (DNA): TGTGCCAGCTCCGTGGGGGGACGGTCACCCCTCCACTTT. Amino acid sequence: CASSVGGRSPLHF. J is TRBJ1-6 and V is TRBV25-1, with a weak D call TRBD1 (5 bases). The CDR3 has 13 amino acids. Per germline, CDR1 MGHDK and CDR2 SYGVNS. Trimming took 8 bases from V and 10 from J, leaving 15 bases between them.

The gene calls are TRBV19 and TRBJ1-4; D is perhaps TRBD1 (5 bases). Germline lookup yields CDR1 LNHDA and CDR2 SQIVND (reference sequence). V was pared by 6 bases and J by 0 bases, with 8 bases between. The CDR3 spans 14 residues. CDR3 amino acids: CASRTGTTNEKLFF. Here the CDR3 DNA reads TGTGCCAGTAGAACAGGAACAACTAATGAAAAACTGTTTTTT.

The chain is built from TRBV12-3 or TRBV12-4 and TRBJ2-5, with D uncertain. The CDR3 loop spans 11 amino acids. Between the trimmed V and J ends, which lost 5 bases and 1 base, there was a span of 2 bases. The CDR3 reads CASSRQETQYF. CDR3 nucleotides: TGTGCCAGCAGTCGCCAAGAGACCCAGTACTTC.

The rearrangement uses TRBV7-9 and TRBJ1-5; D remains unclear. Germline CDR1 reads SEHNR; CDR2 reads FQNEAQ (reference sequence). Between the trimmed V and J ends, which lost 1 base and 4 bases, there was a span of 5 bases. This CDR3 spans 13 amino acids. The CDR3 bases are TGTGCCAGCAGCTTAGGGTTTAATCAGCCCCAGCATTTT. This encodes CASSLGFNQPQHF. Filled out from reference TRBV7-9 and TRBJ1-5, the complete variable domain reads DTGVSQNPRHKITKRGQNVTFRCDPISEHNRLYWYRQTLGQGPEFLTYFQNEAQLEKSRLLSDRFSAERPKGSFSTLEIQRTEQGDSAMYLCASSLGFNQPQHFGDGTRLSIL.

The chain uses TRBV27 and TRBJ1-2; the D gene is possibly TRBD1 (5 bases). The CDR3 contains 13 residues. In germline, CDR1 is MNHEY, CDR2 SMNVEV (reference sequence). V was shortened by 2 bases and J by 2 bases, with 6 bases between the two germline ends. The DNA for the CDR3 is TGTGCCAGCAGTTTACAGGGAAACTATGGCTACACCTTC. It yields the protein CASSLQGNYGYTF.

This chain connects TRBV11-1 to TRBJ1-1, with D maybe TRBD1 (6 bases). CDR3 length: 12 amino acids. With 5 bases removed from V and 8 bases from J, the gap between germline ends came to 12 bases. In germline, CDR1 is SGHAT, CDR2 FQDESV (reference sequence). CDR3: CASSLVGGEAFF. For the CDR3, the DNA is TGTGCCAGCAGCCTAGTCGGGGGCGAAGCTTTCTTT.

The rearrangement joins TRBV7-9 to TRBJ2-1; 7 nucleotides match TRBD1. This CDR3 has 14 amino acids. J gave up 4 bases and V 6 bases, and 6 bases lay outside the gene matches. Germline CDR1 SEHNR, CDR2 FQNEAQ (reference sequence). The CDR3 loop reads CASSFRGQYNEQFF. Written as DNA, the CDR3 is TGTGCCAGCAGTTTTAGGGGACAGTACAATGAGCAGTTCTTC.

This rearrangement joins TRBV24-1 to TRBJ2-1; D is tentatively TRBD1 or TRBD2 (5 bases each). CDR3 size: 15 residues. Germline-derived CDR1 and CDR2 are KGHDR and SFDVKD. The germline V and J ends were trimmed by 4 bases and 6 bases, with 15 bases remaining between them. The CDR3 coding sequence is TGTGCCACCAGTGAGGGGACGCCTCCGGGCAATGAGCAGTTCTTC. This translates into CATSEGTPPGNEQFF.